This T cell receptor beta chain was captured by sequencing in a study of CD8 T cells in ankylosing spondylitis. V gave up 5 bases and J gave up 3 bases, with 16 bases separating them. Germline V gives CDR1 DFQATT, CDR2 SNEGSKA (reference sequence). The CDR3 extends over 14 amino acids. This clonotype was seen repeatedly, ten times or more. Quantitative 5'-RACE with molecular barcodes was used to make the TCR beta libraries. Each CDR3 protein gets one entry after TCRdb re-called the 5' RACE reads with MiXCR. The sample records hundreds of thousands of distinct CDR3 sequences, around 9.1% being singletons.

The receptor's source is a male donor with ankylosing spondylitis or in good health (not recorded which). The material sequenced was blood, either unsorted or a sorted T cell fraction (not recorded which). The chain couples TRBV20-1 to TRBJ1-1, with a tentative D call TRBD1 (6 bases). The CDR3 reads CSASGGSGDTEAFF. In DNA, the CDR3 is TGCAGTGCTTCGGGAGGGTCAGGGGACACTGAAGCTTTCTTT.